Listed here are 25 T cell receptor beta chains from one sample, sequenced in a study of cytomegalovirus exposure and HLA in healthy donors. With 60 Vbeta and 13 Jbeta primers, the PCR was carried out. The method was immunoSEQ multiplex PCR; TCRdb's version includes in-frame clones alone and lacks a portion of them. The sample has 120,000 to 150,000 clones, approximately 72% seen once. Sequenced material: PBMCs. These receptors all stem from a woman aged 55-69 years in good health and CMV-seronegative.

The gene calls are TRBV20-1 and TRBJ2-2; D is uncertain. The V end was cut by 6 bases, the J end by 3 bases, with 5 bases between. The CDR3 loop spans 11 amino acids. Germline CDR1 reads DFQATT; CDR2 reads SNEGSKA (reference sequence). CDR3 sequence (DNA): TGCAGTGCCCCATACACCGGGGAGCTGTTTTTT. Translation gives CSAPYTGELFF.

The chain employs TRBV28 and TRBJ2-7, with a possible D match to TRBD1 (6 bases). Germline CDR1 and CDR2: MDHEN and SYDVKM. This CDR3 contains 14 residues. Trimming took 5 bases from V and 3 from J, leaving 14 bases between them. The CDR3, as DNA: TGTGCCAGCAGTACAGGGCGGAACTACTACGAGCAGTACTTC. This encodes CASSTGRNYYEQYF.

CDR3 region: CASSYQERAGLVYGYTF. The CDR3 coding sequence is TGTGCCAGTAGTTACCAGGAGAGGGCTGGGTTGGTGTATGGCTACACCTTC. The chain has TRBV2 and TRBJ1-2; D is unclear. Germline V gene lookup returns CDR1 SNHLY and CDR2 FYNNEI. Trimming took off 9 bases at V and 5 bases at J, with 28 bases between the two ends. The CDR3 has 17 amino acids.

The chain has TRBV19 and TRBJ2-3, with TRBD2 matching over 7 bases. The CDR3 contains 15 residues. With 4 bases clipped from V and 4 bases from J, the junction kept 8 bases outside the gene matches. Germline values: CDR1 LNHDA, CDR2 SQIVND (reference sequence). The CDR3 coding sequence is TGTGCCAGTAGTACACCCGGACTAGTCCCAGATACGCAGTATTTT. Amino acid sequence: CASSTPGLVPDTQYF.

A single count supports this clone. The chain has TRBV7-2 and TRBJ2-7, with 11 bases fitting TRBD2. Germline V gives CDR1 SGHTA, CDR2 FQGNSA. CDR3 size: 17 residues. After removal of 1 base from V and 5 bases from J, the junction contained 10 bases not matched to a gene. CDR3 DNA sequence: TGTGCCAGCAGCTTAGGGCTAGCGGGAGGTCGGAGCCACGAGCAGTACTTC. Residues: CASSLGLAGGRSHEQYF.

This clone has just a few counts. This chain joins TRBV4-3 and TRBJ1-6; possibly TRBD1 for D (5 bases). V lost 4 bases, J lost 10 bases, and 11 bases lay in between. CDR1 and CDR2 (germline): LGHNA, YSLEER. The length of the CDR3 is 13 residues. CDR3 bases: TGCGCCAGCAGCCCGGGGGTTTCGTCACCCCTCCACTTT. This gives the protein CASSPGVSSPLHF.

The gene calls are TRBV18 and TRBJ2-7, with a tentative D call TRBD1 (5 bases). The CDR3 has 14 amino acids. Germline CDR1 is KGHSH and CDR2 is LQKENI. Trimming stripped 4 bases from V and 0 bases from J, with 10 bases between. The CDR3 protein is CASSLQDTSYEQYF. The CDR3 DNA reads TGTGCCAGCTCACTACAGGACACCTCCTACGAGCAGTACTTC. The complete variable domain, with remaining parts taken from reference TRBV18 and TRBJ2-7, reads NAGVMQNPRHLVRRRGQEARLRCSPMKGHSHVYWYRQLPEEGLKFMVYLQKENIIDESGMPKERFSAEFPKEGPSILRIQQVVRGDSAAYFCASSLQDTSYEQYFGPGTRLTVT.

The chain employs TRBV5-1 and TRBJ2-3; D is perhaps TRBD1 (5 bases). The V and J ends lost 0 bases and 3 bases respectively, with 11 bases between them. Germline V gene data show CDR1 as SGHRS and CDR2 as YFSETQ. This CDR3 comprises 15 residues. The CDR3 reads CASSLGQGLTDTQYF. CDR3 in DNA: TGCGCCAGCAGCTTGGGGCAGGGCCTAACAGATACGCAGTATTTT.

The chain carries TRBV2 and TRBJ2-3, with 8 bases matching TRBD2. The CDR3 covers 19 residues. After removal of 4 bases from V and 0 bases from J, the junction contained 15 bases not matched to a gene. Looked up from germline, CDR1 is SNHLY and CDR2 is FYNNEI. This CDR3 is CASSGYGSGEPFSTDTQYF. The CDR3 bases are TGTGCCAGCAGTGGTTATGGTAGCGGGGAACCTTTTAGCACAGATACGCAGTATTTT. Based on the CDR3 plus reference TRBV2 and TRBJ2-3, the full variable domain is EPEVTQTPSHQVTQMGQEVILRCVPISNHLYFYWYRQILGQKVEFLVSFYNNEISEKSEIFDDQFSVERPDGSNFTLKIRSTKLEDSAMYFCASSGYGSGEPFSTDTQYFGPGTRLTVL.

This chain connects TRBV5-5 to TRBJ2-5; TRBD1 is a possible D gene (5 bases). The CDR3 is made up of 16 amino acids. Germline V lookup: CDR1 SGHKS, CDR2 YYEKEE (reference sequence). Trimming removed 0 bases from V and 1 base from J, with 13 bases in between. The CDR3 DNA reads TGTGCCAGCAGCTTGGGAGAAACAGGAGTCCAAGAGACCCAGTACTTC. It yields the protein CASSLGETGVQETQYF.

The rearrangement links TRBV6-1 to TRBJ1-1, with 7 bases that match TRBD1. The CDR3 totals 16 residues. Looked up from germline, CDR1 is MNHNS and CDR2 is SASEGT. V gave up 3 bases and J gave up 3 bases; unmatched junction bases: 10. CDR3 sequence (DNA): TGTGCCAGCAGTGACCGGGCCAGGGGGAGTCACACTGAAGCTTTCTTT. It specifies CASSDRARGSHTEAFF.

The rearrangement joins TRBV5-1 to TRBJ1-5; 7 bases fit TRBD1. With 0 bases clipped from V and 3 bases from J, the junction kept 3 bases outside the gene matches. The germline gives CDR1 SGHRS, CDR2 YFSETQ. CDR3 length: 15 residues. As DNA, the CDR3 is TGCGCCAGCAGCTTGGAGGGGGCCCACAATCAGCCCCAGCATTTT. Amino acid sequence: CASSLEGAHNQPQHF. The full variable domain, its missing parts supplied by reference TRBV5-1 and TRBJ1-5, is KAGVTQTPRYLIKTRGQQVTLSCSPISGHRSVSWYQQTPGQGLQFLFEYFSETQRNKGNFPGRFSGRQFSNSRSEMNVSTLELGDSALYLCASSLEGAHNQPQHFGDGTRLSIL.

This clone turned up a few times. The chain links TRBV7-9 to TRBJ2-7; D is uncertain. The germline V and J ends were trimmed by 5 bases and 3 bases, with 11 bases remaining between them. Germline assignment: CDR1 SEHNR and CDR2 FQNEAQ (reference sequence). The CDR3 is made up of 13 amino acids. This CDR3 reads CASSQDQVYEQYF. CDR3 nucleotide sequence: TGTGCCAGCAGCCAAGACCAGGTCTACGAGCAGTACTTC.

The CDR3 DNA reads TGTGCCAGCAGCGTAAGACTAGCGGGGGTTAATGAGCAGTTCTTC. This encodes CASSVRLAGVNEQFF. The rearrangement links TRBV9 to TRBJ2-1, with TRBD2 identical over 12 bases. Germline V CDR1 and CDR2: SGDLS, YYNGEE. Unmatched junction bases numbered 3, after V lost 1 base and J lost 7 bases. The CDR3 length is 15 residues. Full variable domain (remainder filled in from reference TRBV9 and TRBJ2-1): DSGVTQTPKHLITATGQRVTLRCSPRSGDLSVYWYQQSLDQGLQFLIQYYNGEERAKGNILERFSAQQFPDLHSELNLSSLELGDSALYFCASSVRLAGVNEQFFGPGTRLTVL.

The chain links TRBV5-4 to TRBJ1-5, with 8 bases that match TRBD1. The length of the CDR3 is 18 residues. The germline gives CDR1 SGHNT, CDR2 YYREEE (reference sequence). V lost 6 bases, J lost 5 bases, and 19 bases stayed unmatched. This chain's CDR3 is CASNLGGPDRGRDQPQHF. The CDR3 DNA sequence: TGTGCCAGCAACTTAGGGGGCCCAGACAGGGGACGAGATCAGCCCCAGCATTTT.

This chain joins TRBV7-2 and TRBJ2-6; D is perhaps TRBD1 (6 bases). CDR1 is SGHTA, CDR2 FQGNSA, per germline. V was trimmed by 5 bases and J by 1 base, leaving 18 bases between them. This CDR3 is built from 18 residues. CDR3 loop: CASSRQAGLSSGANVLTF. CDR3 nucleotides: TGTGCCAGCAGCCGACAGGCAGGGCTTAGTTCTGGGGCCAACGTCCTGACTTTC.

This clone was found once. CDR3: CASSPIAGDNNEQFF. Here the CDR3 DNA reads TGTGCCAGCAGCCCTATAGCGGGGGATAACAATGAGCAGTTCTTC. The V gene is TRBV7-3, the J gene TRBJ2-1; 9 positions agree with TRBD2. Germline values: CDR1 SGHTA, CDR2 FQGTGA. The CDR3 extends over 15 amino acids. The trim removed 5 bases at V and 5 bases at J, leaving 7 bases unmatched.

The J gene is TRBJ2-7, the V gene TRBV5-1; 9 bases agree with TRBD1. Looked up from germline, CDR1 is SGHRS and CDR2 is YFSETQ. The CDR3 runs 14 residues. The V and J ends lost 3 bases and 5 bases, in that order; junction bases with no gene match: 6. The CDR3 DNA is TGCGCCAGCAGCTCAGGGACAGGGAGGAACGAGCAGTACTTC. As protein: CASSSGTGRNEQYF.

This chain connects TRBV5-1 to TRBJ2-3, with 8 positions matching TRBD2. Losses at the gene ends were 0 bases for V and 9 bases for J; bases not matched to a gene: 6. Germline V gene data show CDR1 as SGHRS and CDR2 as YFSETQ. This CDR3 is built from 14 residues. CDR3 in amino acids: CASSLAGGVNTQYF. As DNA, the CDR3 is TGCGCCAGCAGCTTGGCGGGGGGGGTAAACACGCAGTATTTT.

This clone was counted a single time. The identical CDR3 is also encoded by other nucleotide sequences in the sample. The chain joins TRBV9 to TRBJ2-5, with 12 bases aligning to TRBD1. The CDR3 is 15 amino acids. Germline values: CDR1 SGDLS, CDR2 YYNGEE. After removal of 3 bases from V and 5 bases from J, the junction contained 5 bases not matched to a gene. The CDR3 nucleotides read TGTGCCAGCAGCGCCGGGACAGGGGGCAGGGAGACCCAGTACTTC. Its translation: CASSAGTGGRETQYF. The full variable domain, with the rest looked up from reference TRBV9 and TRBJ2-5, is DSGVTQTPKHLITATGQRVTLRCSPRSGDLSVYWYQQSLDQGLQFLIQYYNGEERAKGNILERFSAQQFPDLHSELNLSSLELGDSALYFCASSAGTGGRETQYFGPGTRLLVL.

Concerning this clone itself: Germline is not matched at one junction end, which may reflect a read error. The sample contains more than one DNA sequence encoding this CDR3. This rearrangement joins TRBV5-1 to TRBJ2-5, with TRBD2 matching 11 bases. CDR1 and CDR2 (germline): SGHRS, YFSETQ. The CDR3 contains 13 residues. CDR3 protein: CASSVAGGETQYF. Here the CDR3 DNA reads TGCGCCAGCAGCGTAGCGGGGGGGGAGACCCAATACTTC.

This clone was seen only a few times. CDR3: CASSLGLRGLAGVYNEQFF. DNA for the CDR3: TGTGCCAGCAGCTTGGGTCTCCGGGGACTAGCGGGGGTTTACAATGAGCAGTTCTTC. This rearrangement joins TRBV7-2 to TRBJ2-1; 14 bases align to TRBD2. The V segment lost 3 bases and the J segment 4 bases; nucleotides outside the gene matches: 11. CDR3 length: 19 residues. Germline V gives CDR1 SGHTA, CDR2 FQGNSA.

A few counts support this clone. The chain has TRBV9 and TRBJ2-1; 8 bases are a match to TRBD2. Germline V gene lookup returns CDR1 SGDLS and CDR2 YYNGEE. The CDR3 is 16 amino acids. J gave up 5 bases and V 0 bases, and 7 bases lay outside the gene matches. CDR3 sequence (DNA): TGTGCCAGCAGCGTAGCTCACGGGGGGGGAAACAATGAGCAGTTCTTC. Protein: CASSVAHGGGNNEQFF.

The chain joins TRBV5-6 to TRBJ1-2; 7 bases line up with TRBD1. The length of the CDR3 is 13 residues. V trimming: 2 bases; J trimming: 4 bases; junction bases outside the gene matches: 2. Germline CDR1 is SGHDT and CDR2 is YYEEEE. The CDR3 bases are TGTGCCAGCAGCTTCCAGGGGGTCTATGGCTACACCTTC. As protein: CASSFQGVYGYTF.

This CDR3 reads CASSLSPGTSGSGELFF. The CDR3 bases are TGCGCCAGCAGCTTGTCCCCCGGGACTAGCGGGTCCGGGGAGCTGTTTTTT. The chain combines TRBV5-1 with TRBJ2-2; TRBD2 matches at 12 bases. Germline assignment: CDR1 SGHRS and CDR2 YFSETQ. V trimming: 1 base; J trimming: 6 bases; junction bases outside the gene matches: 7. The length of the CDR3 is 17 residues.